Following are 7 T cell receptor beta chains from one sample sequenced in a study of shared clonotypes between healthy human individuals. Assay used: immunoSEQ multiplex PCR; TCRdb lists only in-frame clones, some missing. The table shows about 1.5 million clones, with roughly 96% occurring only once. Sequenced material: naive CD4+ T cells sorted from blood. Subset defined: CD45RA+ positively selected. These receptor sequences come from a man aged 25-40 years in good health.

The chain links TRBV28 to TRBJ2-1, with no clear D. The CDR3 runs 17 residues. From germline, CDR1 is MDHEN and CDR2 SYDVKM. V lost 5 bases and J 0 bases, leaving 17 bases between the germline ends. CDR3 region: CASSLGLGPGSYNEQFF. The CDR3 bases are TGTGCCAGCAGTCTTGGTTTAGGTCCCGGCTCCTACAATGAGCAGTTCTTC.

V usage is TRBV11-2 and J usage is TRBJ1-1; no definite D call. The V gene's germline CDR1 is SGHAT and CDR2 FQNNGV. Between the trimmed V and J ends, which lost 5 bases and 11 bases, there was a span of 12 bases. The CDR3 runs to 11 residues. CDR3 sequence: CASSPDGVAFF. CDR3 in DNA: TGTGCCAGCAGCCCCGACGGGGTGGCTTTCTTT.

The gene calls are TRBV5-1 and TRBJ1-1; D is possibly TRBD1 (6 bases). This CDR3 is built from 13 residues. Trimming took 0 bases from V and 7 from J, leaving 10 bases between them. Germline V gene lookup returns CDR1 SGHRS and CDR2 YFSETQ. The CDR3 is CASSLAGDFEAFF. CDR3 nucleotide sequence: TGCGCCAGCAGCTTGGCAGGGGACTTTGAAGCTTTCTTT.

This rearrangement joins TRBV7-2 to TRBJ2-1; TRBD1 might be the D (6 bases). The CDR3 is 16 amino acids. Trimming stripped 1 base from V and 6 bases from J, with 16 bases between. Germline CDR1 SGHTA, CDR2 FQGNSA. DNA for the CDR3: TGTGCCAGCAGCTTAGGGGGGCGCGGTGTGGTCAATGAGCAGTTCTTC. Translation: CASSLGGRGVVNEQFF.

The chain uses TRBV28 and TRBJ1-4; tentatively, D is TRBD1 (5 bases). This CDR3 contains 16 residues. V dropped 5 bases and J dropped 2 bases, with 15 bases sitting between them. Germline V gene data show CDR1 as MDHEN and CDR2 as SYDVKM. CDR3 DNA sequence: TGTGCCAGCAGTGGGGCGTCAGCGGGGACTAATGAAAAACTGTTTTTT. Encoded protein: CASSGASAGTNEKLFF.

This clone came up once. The chain uses TRBV18 and TRBJ2-1; TRBD2 matches at 7 bases. There are 15 residues in the CDR3. With V trimmed by 0 bases and J by 8 bases, 7 bases remained unmatched. Germline CDR1 reads KGHSH; CDR2 reads LQKENI. CDR3 residues: CASSPPAGAPDEQFF. The CDR3 bases are TGTGCCAGCTCACCACCGGCGGGAGCCCCGGATGAGCAGTTCTTC.

The chain links TRBV7-2 to TRBJ2-5; D may correspond to TRBD1 or TRBD2 (5 bases each). CDR3 length: 13 amino acids. Germline V gives CDR1 SGHTA, CDR2 FQGNSA. Trimming took 1 base from V and 5 from J, leaving 8 bases between them. The CDR3 DNA reads TGTGCCAGCAGCTTAGAAGGGACGGAGACCCAGTACTTC. Translating gives CASSLEGTETQYF.